The 27 T cell receptor beta chains in this list originate from one sample, sequenced in a study of control samples from healthy donors and cancer patients. The assay was immunoSEQ multiplex PCR, and TCRdb's table has in-frame clones only and misses some. The data contain 53,000 or so clones, around 90% of them singletons. The sequencing sample was made of PBMCs. These receptors originate from a man aged 60 to 69 with head and neck cancer.

This chain joins TRBV9 and TRBJ2-2, with 8 bases fitting TRBD2. The ends lost 0 bases at V and 4 bases at J; junction bases unmatched: 2. Germline assignment: CDR1 SGDLS and CDR2 YYNGEE. This CDR3 has 15 residues. The CDR3 is CASSVAGGSTGELFF. The CDR3 DNA reads TGTGCCAGCAGCGTAGCGGGGGGGTCCACCGGGGAGCTGTTTTTT.

This chain links TRBV7-2 with TRBJ2-7; D unclear. V was trimmed by 1 base and J by 1 base, leaving 11 bases between them. The CDR3 loop spans 15 amino acids. Germline V CDR1 and CDR2: SGHTA, FQGNSA. The CDR3 loop reads CASSLDLEQSYEQYF. CDR3 nucleotides: TGTGCCAGCAGCTTAGATCTGGAACAGTCCTACGAGCAGTACTTC.

The chain joins TRBV5-1 to TRBJ1-6, with 8 bases aligning to TRBD1. The V and J ends lost 0 bases and 7 bases, in that order; junction bases with no gene match: 3. Germline CDR1 is SGHRS and CDR2 is YFSETQ. The CDR3 length is 15 residues. This CDR3 reads CASSLDRGGNSPLHF. CDR3 nucleotides: TGCGCCAGCAGCTTGGACAGGGGGGGGAATTCACCCCTCCACTTT.

This chain uses TRBV7-6 with TRBJ2-3; a weak D match, TRBD2 (6 bases). V lost 7 bases and J 0 bases, leaving 17 bases between the germline ends. CDR1 is SGHVS and CDR2 is FNYEAQ in the germline V gene. This CDR3 is built from 16 residues. CDR3 sequence reads: CASTPRRGESTDTQYF. As DNA, the CDR3 is TGTGCCAGCACCCCCCGGCGGGGAGAAAGCACAGATACGCAGTATTTT.

This clone was picked up a small number of times. The J gene is TRBJ2-7, the V gene TRBV2; no clear D gene. V was shortened by 2 bases and J by 0 bases, with 11 bases between the two germline ends. The germline CDR1 and CDR2 sequences are SNHLY and FYNNEI. The CDR3 length is 15 residues. CDR3 in amino acids: CASSESLKSSYEQYF. CDR3 nucleotide sequence: TGTGCCAGCAGTGAAAGCCTAAAGAGCTCCTACGAGCAGTACTTC. The whole variable domain, remainder taken from reference TRBV2 and TRBJ2-7, is EPEVTQTPSHQVTQMGQEVILRCVPISNHLYFYWYRQILGQKVEFLVSFYNNEISEKSEIFDDQFSVERPDGSNFTLKIRSTKLEDSAMYFCASSESLKSSYEQYFGPGTRLTVT.

The rearrangement links TRBV5-5 to TRBJ1-4, with TRBD1 identical over 7 bases. With 4 bases clipped from V and 6 bases from J, the junction kept 9 bases outside the gene matches. The CDR3 is 15 residues long. CDR1 SGHKS and CDR2 YYEKEE come from the germline V gene (reference sequence). CDR3 residues: CASSPSDRQHEKLFF. DNA for the CDR3: TGTGCCAGCAGCCCCTCGGACAGGCAACATGAAAAACTGTTTTTT.

This chain connects TRBV7-8 to TRBJ2-1; D possibly corresponds to TRBD2 (5 bases). CDR1 is SGHVS, CDR2 FQNEAQ, per germline. The CDR3 runs 13 residues. CDR3 in amino acids: CVSGISSYNEQFF. As DNA, the CDR3 is TGTGTCTCGGGGATCAGCTCCTACAATGAGCAGTTCTTC.

The chain joins TRBV27 to TRBJ1-1, with D perhaps TRBD1 (6 bases). With 2 bases removed from V and 11 bases from J, the gap between germline ends came to 18 bases. This CDR3 is built from 14 residues. The germline CDR1 and CDR2 sequences are MNHEY and SMNVEV (reference sequence). CDR3 region: CASSLSYRVFVAFF. CDR3 bases: TGTGCCAGCAGTTTAAGTTACAGGGTATTTGTTGCTTTCTTT.

V usage is TRBV5-6 and J usage is TRBJ1-5; possibly TRBD1 for D (6 bases). Trimming left V 3 bases short and J 4 bases short, with 17 bases between. In germline, CDR1 is SGHDT, CDR2 YYEEEE. The CDR3 has 16 amino acids. The CDR3 spells CASSSLGLRGNQPQHF. CDR3 DNA: TGTGCCAGCAGCTCGTTAGGACTGAGGGGGAATCAGCCCCAGCATTTT.

This clone was recorded a few times. The chain links TRBV2 to TRBJ1-1; tentatively, D is TRBD1 (5 bases). Germline CDR1 reads SNHLY; CDR2 reads FYNNEI. The CDR3 extends over 14 amino acids. Trimming stripped 3 bases from V and 3 bases from J, with 11 bases between. CDR3 nucleotide sequence: TGTGCCAGCAGTGATCTTGGAGGGGACACTGAAGCTTTCTTT. This codes for CASSDLGGDTEAFF.

This chain connects TRBV7-2 to TRBJ2-3, with 12 bases lining up with TRBD2. V was clipped by 5 bases and J by 1 base; unmatched bases: 7. The CDR3 covers 17 residues. The V gene's germline CDR1 is SGHTA and CDR2 FQGNSA. CDR3 DNA: TGTGCCAGCAGCGGAAGGCTAGCGGGAGGGCGCACAGATACGCAGTATTTT. As protein: CASSGRLAGGRTDTQYF.

The chain combines TRBV28 with TRBJ1-4; 8 positions match TRBD1. The germline CDR1 and CDR2 sequences are MDHEN and SYDVKM. The CDR3 sequence is 15 residues long. V was pared by 6 bases and J by 3 bases, with 6 bases of the junction left unmatched. The CDR3: CASRIGQGPNEKLFF. The DNA of the CDR3 is TGTGCCAGCAGAATTGGACAGGGCCCTAATGAAAAACTGTTTTTT.

The CDR3 nucleotides are TGTGCCATCAGTGAAGGAGGGGCAAATGGAAACACCATATATTTT. Encoded protein: CAISEGGANGNTIYF. V and J are TRBV10-3 and TRBJ1-3, with D perhaps matching TRBD1 (5 bases). V was shortened by 3 bases and J by 3 bases, with 12 bases between the two germline ends. Germline-derived CDR1 and CDR2 are ENHRY and SYGVKD. This CDR3 is built from 15 residues.

The chain employs TRBV29-1 and TRBJ1-2, with D possibly being TRBD1 (5 bases). The V gene lost 4 bases and the J gene lost 6 bases, with 18 bases spanning the gap. CDR3 length equals 14 residues. Per germline, CDR1 SQVTM and CDR2 ANQGSEA. The CDR3 coding sequence is TGCAGCGTTGGAGTCTCGGAGGGGAGGGATGGCTACACCTTC. Its protein is CSVGVSEGRDGYTF.

V gene TRBV11-2 combines with J gene TRBJ1-3, with 7 bases fitting TRBD1. V was clipped by 5 bases and J by 2 bases; unmatched bases: 6. Germline V gene data show CDR1 as SGHAT and CDR2 as FQNNGV. The CDR3 consists of 15 residues. As DNA, the CDR3 is TGTGCCAGCAGCCGAGGGGGCTCTACTGGAAACACCATATATTTT. Protein: CASSRGGSTGNTIYF.

The V call is TRBV20-1, the J call TRBJ1-1; possibly TRBD1 for D (5 bases). The CDR3 has 10 residues. V was trimmed by 3 bases and J by 11 bases, leaving 10 bases between them. Germline lookup yields CDR1 DFQATT and CDR2 SNEGSKA (reference sequence). CDR3 bases: TGCAGTGCTAGTTTGGGACGGGCTTTCTTT. Protein sequence: CSASLGRAFF.

The chain couples TRBV18 to TRBJ2-7; TRBD2 matches 8 bases. V shed 5 bases, J shed 4 bases, and the junction held 19 bases outside the gene matches. This CDR3 spans 18 amino acids. Germline V gene sequence: CDR1 KGHSH, CDR2 LQKENI. The DNA for the CDR3 is TGTGCCAGCTCATCGAACCGGAGAGCGGGAGTTCTTCTATACGAGCAGTACTTC. This sequence encodes CASSSNRRAGVLLYEQYF.

J is TRBJ2-5 and V is TRBV6-1; D is ambiguous. In germline, CDR1 is MNHNS, CDR2 SASEGT. V lost 2 bases and J lost 5, with 9 bases in between. CDR3 length: 13 residues. The CDR3 DNA reads TGTGCCAGCAGTGAATGGCTAGGGGAGACCCAGTACTTC. Protein product: CASSEWLGETQYF.

The chain joins TRBV28 to TRBJ2-2; 8 positions match TRBD1. The germline V gene has CDR1 MDHEN and CDR2 SYDVKM. CDR3 size: 15 residues. V lost 6 bases, J lost 4 bases, and 7 bases stayed unmatched. The CDR3 DNA is TGTGCCAGCAGCTCCGACAGGGGAATCACCGGGGAGCTGTTTTTT. Residues: CASSSDRGITGELFF.

This clone was observed once. The rearrangement joins TRBV6-2 or TRBV6-3 to TRBJ2-7; either TRBD1 or TRBD2 may supply D (8 bases each). This CDR3 is 15 amino acids long. Trimming took 4 bases from V and 4 from J, leaving 17 bases between them. From germline, CDR1 is MNHEY and CDR2 SVGEGT. CDR3 nucleotide sequence: TGTGCCAGCAGTTCGGGGGGGACAGGAGATTACGAGCAGTACTTC. Translation gives CASSSGGTGDYEQYF.

The CDR3 DNA follows: TGTGCCAGCAGTGAAAGGGGAGAGGACTATGGCTACACCTTC. Translating gives CASSERGEDYGYTF. The rearrangement uses TRBV28 and TRBJ1-2; D possibly corresponds to TRBD1 (5 bases). The CDR3 has 14 amino acids. V dropped 5 bases and J dropped 3 bases, with 13 bases sitting between them. Germline V lookup: CDR1 MDHEN, CDR2 SYDVKM.

This chain links TRBV24-1 with TRBJ2-3, with a weak D call TRBD1 (6 bases). The CDR3 extends over 12 amino acids. Germline V gene sequence: CDR1 KGHDR, CDR2 SFDVKD. V lost 10 bases and J lost 1, with 8 bases in between. The CDR3 nucleotides are TGTGCCACGAAGGGGGGCACAGATACGCAGTATTTT. It encodes CATKGGTDTQYF.

The rearrangement links TRBV5-1 to TRBJ2-2; D is perhaps TRBD2 (6 bases). Germline CDR1 and CDR2: SGHRS and YFSETQ. CDR3 length equals 16 residues. The germline V and J ends were trimmed by 2 bases and 1 base, with 12 bases remaining between them. The CDR3 region has the DNA TGCGCCAGCAGCTTTATTTTGGGAGGGAACACCGGGGAGCTGTTTTTT. Its translation: CASSFILGGNTGELFF.

The chain recombines TRBV11-2 with TRBJ2-2; D unresolved. The CDR3 contains 13 residues. Germline CDR1 and CDR2: SGHAT and FQNNGV. V shed 5 bases and J shed 4 bases, with 8 bases lying between them. In DNA, the CDR3 is TGTGCCAGCAGCCCGCTAAGCACCGGGGAGCTGTTTTTT. It is translated as CASSPLSTGELFF. Based on the CDR3 plus reference TRBV11-2 and TRBJ2-2, the full variable domain is EAGVAQSPRYKIIEKRQSVAFWCNPISGHATLYWYQQILGQGPKLLIQFQNNGVVDDSQLPKDRFSAERLKGVDSTLKIQPAKLEDSAVYLCASSPLSTGELFFGEGSRLTVL.

The rearrangement uses TRBV2 and TRBJ2-3; D gene ambiguous. This CDR3 contains 14 residues. V was clipped by 1 base and J by 2 bases, with 7 bases between them. CDR1 is SNHLY and CDR2 is FYNNEI in the germline V gene. CDR3: CASSEGLLTDTQYF. Written as DNA, the CDR3 is TGTGCCAGCAGTGAAGGTCTGCTCACAGATACGCAGTATTTT.

V is TRBV10-2 and J is TRBJ1-1; D remains unclear. The CDR3 length is 13 residues. Germline V CDR1 and CDR2: WSHSY, SAAADI. Trimming removed 4 bases at V and 4 bases at J, with 10 bases between. CDR3 nucleotides: TGCGCCAGCAGTGTCGGTCTGGGCACTGAAGCTTTCTTT. Protein: CASSVGLGTEAFF.

V gene TRBV6-2 or TRBV6-3 combines with J gene TRBJ1-5; the D is unclear. Germline V CDR1 and CDR2: MNHEY, SVGEGT. V was pared by 2 bases and J by 7 bases, with 6 bases between. This CDR3 has 12 amino acids. The CDR3 DNA follows: TGTGCCAGCAGTTACCTAAGGCAGCCCCAGCATTTT. It translates to CASSYLRQPQHF.